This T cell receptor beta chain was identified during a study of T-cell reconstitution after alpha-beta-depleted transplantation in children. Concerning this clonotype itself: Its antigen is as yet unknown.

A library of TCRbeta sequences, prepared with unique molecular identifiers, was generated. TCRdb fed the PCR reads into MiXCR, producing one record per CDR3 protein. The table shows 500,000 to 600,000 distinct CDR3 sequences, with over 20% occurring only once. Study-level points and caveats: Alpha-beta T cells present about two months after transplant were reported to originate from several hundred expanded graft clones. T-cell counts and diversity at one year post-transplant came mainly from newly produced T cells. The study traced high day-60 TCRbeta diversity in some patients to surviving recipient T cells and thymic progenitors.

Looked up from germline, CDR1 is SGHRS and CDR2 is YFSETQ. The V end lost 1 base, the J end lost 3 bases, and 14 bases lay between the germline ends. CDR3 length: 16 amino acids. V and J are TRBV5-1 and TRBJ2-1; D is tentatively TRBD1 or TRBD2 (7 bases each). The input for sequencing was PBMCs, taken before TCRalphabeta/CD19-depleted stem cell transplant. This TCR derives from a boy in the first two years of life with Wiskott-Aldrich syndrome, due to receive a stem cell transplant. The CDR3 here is CASSLTSGTDYNEQFF. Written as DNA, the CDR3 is TGCGCCAGCAGCTTGACGAGCGGGACAGACTACAATGAGCAGTTCTTC.